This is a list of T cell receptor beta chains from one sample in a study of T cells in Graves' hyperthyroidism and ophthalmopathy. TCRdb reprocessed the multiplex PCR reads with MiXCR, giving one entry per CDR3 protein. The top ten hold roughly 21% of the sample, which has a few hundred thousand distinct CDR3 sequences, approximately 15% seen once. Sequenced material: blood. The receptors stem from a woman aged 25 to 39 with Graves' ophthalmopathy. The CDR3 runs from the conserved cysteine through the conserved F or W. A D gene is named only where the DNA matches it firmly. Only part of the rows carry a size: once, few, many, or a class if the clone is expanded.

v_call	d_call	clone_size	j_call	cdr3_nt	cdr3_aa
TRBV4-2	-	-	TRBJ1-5	TGTGCCAGCAGCGCAGGTCGGGGTAGTAGCAATCAGCCCCAGCATTTT	CASSAGRGSSNQPQHF
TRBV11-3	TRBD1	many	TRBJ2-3	TGTGCCAGCAGCTTCTTTCGGACAGGGTCAGATACGCAGTATTTT	CASSFFRTGSDTQYF
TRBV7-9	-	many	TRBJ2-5	TGTGCCAGCAGCTTGACAGCACAAGAGACCCAGTACTTC	CASSLTAQETQYF
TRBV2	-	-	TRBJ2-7	TGTGCCAGCAGTCCACAGGGCATGAACGAGCAGTACTTC	CASSPQGMNEQYF
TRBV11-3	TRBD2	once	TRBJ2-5	TGTGCCAGCAGCTCCAATCCCCGGCTAGCGGGGGTCCAAGAGACCCAGTACTTC	CASSSNPRLAGVQETQYF
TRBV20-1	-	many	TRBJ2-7	TGCAGTGCGCATAGTGACGGGCCCCTATCCTACGAGCAGTACTTC	CSAHSDGPLSYEQYF
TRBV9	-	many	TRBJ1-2	TGTGCCAGCAGCGTAGCTAAGGACAGAGCTAACTATGGCTACACCTTC	CASSVAKDRANYGYTF
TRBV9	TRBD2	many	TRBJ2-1	TGTGCCAGCAGCGTAGGATACCGTGGCGGGGGGTATGCGAATGAGCAGTTCTTC	CASSVGYRGGGYANEQFF
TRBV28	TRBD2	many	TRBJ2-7	TGTGCCAGCAGAGACAGGACTAGCGGGGTCCTCAACCTCTACGAGCAGTACTTC	CASRDRTSGVLNLYEQYF
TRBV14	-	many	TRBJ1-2	TGTGCCAGCAGCCAAGTAGCAAGAAGACTTCACTATGGCTACACCTTC	CASSQVARRLHYGYTF
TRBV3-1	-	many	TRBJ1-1	TGTGCCAGCAGACTACGTGACAGGAGTGAAGCTTTCTTT	CASRLRDRSEAFF
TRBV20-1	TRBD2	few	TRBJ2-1	TGCAGTGCTAGAGCAGCGGGGAAGGTCTACAATGAGCAGTTCTTC	CSARAAGKVYNEQFF
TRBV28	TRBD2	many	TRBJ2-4	TGTGCCAGCACCCTTTCCCGGGGGGGAAAGGGAAACATTCAGTACTTC	CASTLSRGGKGNIQYF
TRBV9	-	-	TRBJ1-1	TGTGCCAGCAGCCACTCCCGGGACACCCGTAGATTTACTGAAGCTTTCTTT	CASSHSRDTRRFTEAFF
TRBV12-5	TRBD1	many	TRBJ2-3	TGTGCTAGTGGTTTAACAGGGGGCTCAGATACGCAGTATTTT	CASGLTGGSDTQYF
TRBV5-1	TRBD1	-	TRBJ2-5	TGCGTCAGCAGCCCGGGGACAGGGCGTGAGACCCAGTACTTC	CVSSPGTGRETQYF
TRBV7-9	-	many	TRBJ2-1	TGTGCCAGCAGCTTAATTGGACTCACGCCGTTCTTC	CASSLIGLTPFF
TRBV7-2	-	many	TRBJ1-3	TGTGCCAGCACACGCGGGGCAGGCCTCTCTGGAAACACCATATATTTT	CASTRGAGLSGNTIYF
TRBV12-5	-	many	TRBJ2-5	TGTGCTAGTGGTTTGGGACCCCAAGGGGGGAAAGAGACCCAGTACTTC	CASGLGPQGGKETQYF
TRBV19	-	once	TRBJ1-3	TGTGCCAGTAGTATTGGAGCGGCGCGGGCTGGAAACACCATATATTTT	CASSIGAARAGNTIYF
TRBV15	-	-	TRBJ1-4	TGTGCCACCGAGGATTGGCTTGGTGAAAAACTGTTTTTT	CATEDWLGEKLFF
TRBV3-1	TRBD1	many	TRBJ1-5	TGTGCCAGCAGCCAAGGGACAGGGGGCAATCAGCCCCAGCATTTT	CASSQGTGGNQPQHF
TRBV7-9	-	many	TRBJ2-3	TGTGCCAGCAGCGGTCGCCCGCCGACTAGGAGGATTACAGATACGCAGTATTTT	CASSGRPPTRRITDTQYF
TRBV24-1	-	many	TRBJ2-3	TGTGCCACCAGTGATTTGGGGGATAGCACAGATACGCAGTATTTT	CATSDLGDSTDTQYF
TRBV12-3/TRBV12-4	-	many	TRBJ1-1	TGTGCCAGCAGTATGGGACAAGCTGAAGCTTTCTTT	CASSMGQAEAFF
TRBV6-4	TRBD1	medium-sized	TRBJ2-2	TGTGCCAGCAGTGCCGGGGACAGGGACACCGGGGAGCTGTTTTTT	CASSAGDRDTGELFF
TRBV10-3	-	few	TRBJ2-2	TGTGCCATCAGTGGACTACCGAGCACCGGGGAGCTGTTTTTT	CAISGLPSTGELFF
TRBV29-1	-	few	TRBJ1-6	TGCAGCGTTGCCAGCCAGGGTCAAGGGACCCTCCACTTT	CSVASQGQGTLHF
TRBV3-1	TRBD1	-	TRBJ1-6	TGTGCCAGCAGCCAAGGGGACAGGGTTGACTCACCCCTCCACTTT	CASSQGDRVDSPLHF
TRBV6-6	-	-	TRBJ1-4	TGTGCCAGCAGTTACGACAGGCCGAATGAAAAACTGTTTTTT	CASSYDRPNEKLFF
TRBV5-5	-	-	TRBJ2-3	TGTGCCAGCAGCTTGGAGACCAGGGTTGCGGATACGCAGTATTTT	CASSLETRVADTQYF
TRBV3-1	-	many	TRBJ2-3	TGTGCCAGCAGCGCTTACTCAGCAGATACGCAGTATTTT	CASSAYSADTQYF